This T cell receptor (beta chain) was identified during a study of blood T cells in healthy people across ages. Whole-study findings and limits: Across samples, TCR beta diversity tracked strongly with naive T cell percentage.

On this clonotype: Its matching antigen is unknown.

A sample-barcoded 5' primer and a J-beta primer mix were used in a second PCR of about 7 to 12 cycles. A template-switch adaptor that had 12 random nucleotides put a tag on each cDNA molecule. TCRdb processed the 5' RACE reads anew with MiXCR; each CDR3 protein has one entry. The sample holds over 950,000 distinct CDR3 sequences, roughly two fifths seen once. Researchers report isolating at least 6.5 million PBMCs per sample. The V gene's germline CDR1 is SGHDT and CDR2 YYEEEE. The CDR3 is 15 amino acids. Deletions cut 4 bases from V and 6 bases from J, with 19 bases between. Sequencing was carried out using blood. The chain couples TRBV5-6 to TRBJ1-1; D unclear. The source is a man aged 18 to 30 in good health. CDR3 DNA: TGTGCCAGCAGCGGACGGACTTCCGCTAACGCTGAAGCTTTCTTT. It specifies CASSGRTSANAEAFF.